This T cell receptor (beta chain) derives from a study of beta chain features in type 1 diabetes (dated 2018 in TCRdb). As for the study more broadly: Mean age, gender distribution, total cell number and subset yield did not differ between patients and healthy donors. Naive and central memory subsets were obtained from all 30 or so donors, but regulatory and stem cell-like memory subsets were isolated from only 8 patients and 8 healthy donors. Across all samples, almost 110 million sorted cells were examined, and cell number per subset correlated strongly with RNA yield. The study compared TCRB repertoires of sorted circulating CD4+ T cell subsets between recently diagnosed type 1 diabetes patients and matched healthy donors.

Turning to this clone: Its antigen remains undetermined. The record has no base qualities; no much larger clone is one base away.

The entire amount of isolated RNA was reverse transcribed using the High Capacity cDNA Reverse Transcription Kit, so the sequenced TCRB transcripts were expressed ones. Deep immunoSEQ sequencing was applied to naive, central memory and regulatory T cell samples, giving an average of around 3.4 million total reads per sample. After sorted cells were lysed in RLT buffer, RNA was extracted with DNase-treated RNeasy Micro or Mini kits, with the choice depending on cell number. To prevent cross-contamination, each cell subset was processed individually, whereas patient and healthy donor samples were processed jointly. Using the immunoSEQ multiplex PCR, TCRB sequences were amplified from cDNA into 87-bp fragments spanning the CDR3 region. Amplicons were sequenced on the Illumina HiSeq platform. Per the source publication's procedure: Synthetic template baselines were used to correct PCR bias computationally, reads within Hamming distance 2 were collapsed, and singletons that could not be merged were discarded. Reads were aligned to IMGT to assign V, D and J genes, CDR3 length, and insertions or deletions at six rearrangement sites. Within each subset, clonotype counts were normalized to the number of sorted cells before true diversity and Gini coefficients were calculated with the tcR R package. The overlap coefficient, calculated on TCRB nucleotide sequences, was used to quantify repertoire sharing. Held by TCRdb, this immuneACCESS table contains in-frame sequences only and omits some clones. Under half of the omission traces to an unresolved V gene where checked; the cause of the rest is unknown. That table supplies the V and J calls and clone size; D and trimming were determined from the DNA. This sample gives about 290,000 clones in total; roughly 8% of them show up just once. Of the sample, 1% is held by the ten largest clones.

From each donor, a single peripheral blood sample of 100 to 150 mL on average was drawn into heparinised tubes. A BD FACSAria II was used to sort naive, central memory, regulatory and stem cell-like memory CD4+ T cells with a panel that included CD45RO, CCR7, CD25, CD127, CD95 and CD27. All sorted populations exceeded 95% purity. PBMCs were isolated right away by Lymphoprep density gradient centrifugation and were stained directly, without culture. So that batch effects would be minimized, each experiment stained and sorted samples in pairs, pairing one healthy donor with one patient. The paper's findings and limits, for the study overall: At VDJ recombination sites, type 1 diabetes patients had fewer insertions and more deleted nucleotides, which implies abnormalities in thymic rearrangement. In all four CD4+ subsets, TCRB CDR3 length was moderately but significantly shorter in type 1 diabetes patients. Sequencing cDNA rather than genomic DNA could over-represent highly expressing activated cells, although activation and CD3 levels did not differ between groups. Only small numbers of individuals were included in the HLA sub-analyses, which left unresolved whether HLA type had any influence on TCRB rearrangement. Shorter templates might have been favored by PCR, but patient and control samples were amplified and corrected together, so both groups would have been affected equally by any skew. The naive, central memory and regulatory TCRB repertoires appeared to resemble one another more closely among patients than among healthy donors.

The CDR3 holds 16 amino acids from the cysteine to the phenylalanine. The retained sequence is limited to the CDR3, 48 bases, with the frame set at the first base. The trim is 4 bases for V and 2 bases for J, with a gap of 15 bases between the germline ends. CDR1 and CDR2, looked up from the germline V gene, are KGHSH and LQKENI. The sample comprised central memory CD4+ T cells from blood. The receptor chain draws on TRBV18 and TRBJ1-3; the D gene cannot be named for sure. The receptor's source is a woman between 18 and 29 years old in good health. CDR3 protein: CASSQALISAGNTIYF. In nucleotide form, the sequence is TGTGCCAGCTCACAAGCGCTAATCTCTGCTGGAAACACCATATATTTT.